This TCR beta chain was sequenced during a study of CD8 T cells in ankylosing spondylitis (dated 2017 in TCRdb). In the study overall: The study set out to find disease-linked TCR variants by profiling T cell receptor beta repertoires in ankylosing spondylitis patients and healthy donors. The full study cohort was made up of about 24 ankylosing spondylitis patients and over 90 healthy donors. Peripheral blood was sampled, and synovial fluid was also collected from ankylosing spondylitis patients.

Here is what the overall study found, with its caveats: Some motif variants were previously reported in synovial fluid and blood of reactive arthritis patients, suggesting common disease-initiation mechanisms. The disease-linked clones had a CD8+ phenotype and were found at relatively low frequencies in peripheral blood. A TCR beta motif of 7 or 8 highly homologous amino acid variants appeared characteristic of blood from ankylosing spondylitis patients. According to the report, matched synovial fluid samples from ankylosing spondylitis patients were significantly enriched for the disease-linked clones.

This clonotype was observed at least ten times. There is no known antigen for this receptor. The record has no base qualities; no much larger clone is one base away. Sequencing was performed on an Illumina HiSeq 2500. Quantitative 5'-RACE with molecular barcodes was the method used to prepare the TCR beta libraries. The published analysis was carried out like this. Disease-linked TCR variants were identified with a new computational method built on a probabilistic model of VDJ rearrangement. Starting from the raw public reads, TCRdb applied fastp trimming at Q25, assembled clones with MiXCR and retained in-frame beta chains. Entries that share a CDR3 protein sequence are merged under the most common genes and DNA. What appears here as the V and J calls and clone size reflects TCRdb's work, not the paper's. The sample table shows some 330,000 distinct CDR3 sequences, and around 8% are seen once. The top ten clonotypes cover approximately 14% of the sample.

The receptor was derived from a male donor with ankylosing spondylitis. Sequenced: blood, either unsorted or a sorted T cell fraction (not recorded which).

In nucleotide form, the sequence is TGTGCCAGCAGCCAAGATTTGGGGGGAGTAGAGACCCAGTACTTC. The resulting protein is CASSQDLGGVETQYF. The chain couples TRBV4-2 to TRBJ2-5; matching of 6 bases hints at TRBD2 as the D gene. From its cysteine to its phenylalanine, the CDR3 spans 15 amino acids. The sequence is cut down to CDR3 DNA, 45 bases in frame from base 1. CDR1 and CDR2 are drawn from the germline V gene: LGHNA, YNFKEQ. The junction shows trimming of 0 bases on V and 4 bases on J, plus 12 bases between the germline ends.